The 14 T cell receptor beta chains below were found in one sample sequenced in a study of blood T cells in healthy people across ages. Primers used in a second PCR of roughly 6 to 11 cycles were a sample-barcoded 5' primer and a J-beta primer mix. TCRdb re-analysed the 5' RACE reads in MiXCR, keeping a single row per CDR3 protein. The data show 700,000 to 850,000 distinct CDR3 sequences, with around 36% seen just once and 10% to 15% held by the top ten. Specimen: blood. The receptors were gathered from a man younger than 35 in good health.

The gene calls are TRBV12-3 or TRBV12-4 and TRBJ2-1; TRBD1 matches at 10 bases. CDR3 length: 15 amino acids. With V trimmed by 5 bases and J by 7 bases, 8 bases remained unmatched. The CDR3, as DNA: TGTGCCAGCAGTGGGACAGGGGAACGTAGGAATGAGCAGTTCTTC. As protein: CASSGTGERRNEQFF.

The gene calls are TRBV6-5 and TRBJ2-1, with 9 bases fitting TRBD2. V shed 8 bases, J shed 8 bases, and the junction held 10 bases outside the gene matches. This CDR3 spans 14 amino acids. Germline V gives CDR1 MNHEY, CDR2 SVGAGI. The CDR3, as DNA: TGTGCCAGCGGGGCGGGGGGGGTTATAGATGAGCAGTTCTTC. It is translated as CASGAGGVIDEQFF.

The gene calls are TRBV20-1 and TRBJ1-2; no reliable D call. CDR1 and CDR2 (germline): DFQATT, SNEGSKA (reference sequence). CDR3 size: 13 residues. The V and J ends lost 6 bases and 4 bases respectively, with 15 bases between them. CDR3 DNA sequence: TGCAGTGCAACCGCCGGGTCTACCTATGGCTACACCTTC. This encodes CSATAGSTYGYTF.

This clonotype has more than one count but fewer than ten. The chain couples TRBV12-3 or TRBV12-4 to TRBJ1-6; TRBD1 aligns across 7 bases. V shed 5 bases and J 5 bases; nucleotides not matched to a gene: 6. The CDR3 consists of 15 residues. The CDR3 is CASSLTGDDNSPLHF. For the CDR3, the DNA is TGTGCCAGCAGTCTAACAGGGGACGATAATTCACCCCTCCACTTT.

J is TRBJ2-7 and V is TRBV5-1; 7 positions match TRBD1. Judging by the DNA end, TRBJ2-4 fits better; the J call may be wrong. Germline V gene lookup returns CDR1 SGHRS and CDR2 YFSETQ. This CDR3 comprises 15 residues. CDR3 sequence: CASRGGTVDKNIQYF. Here the CDR3 DNA reads TGCGCCAGCAGAGGTGGGACAGTCGATAAAAACATTCAGTACTTC.

This chain joins TRBV4-3 and TRBJ2-1; TRBD2 aligns across 7 bases. With V trimmed by 1 base and J by 13 bases, 25 bases remained unmatched. This CDR3 is 19 amino acids long. The germline CDR1 and CDR2 sequences are LGHNA and YSLEER. The CDR3 DNA reads TGCGCCAGCAGCCAAGCGGTGTCGTCAGCTAGCGGTCAACAAGAGACCCAGTTCTTC. Amino acids: CASSQAVSSASGQQETQFF.

This clonotype has just a few counts. This sequence joins TRBV7-3 and TRBJ1-1; a weak D match, TRBD1 (6 bases). This CDR3 region has 15 residues. Deletions cut 2 bases from V and 5 bases from J, with 15 bases between. Germline lookup yields CDR1 SGHTA and CDR2 FQGTGA. DNA for the CDR3: TGTGCCAGCAGCTTAGGGGGCGTCGGGAGGACTGAAGCTTTCTTT. It yields the protein CASSLGGVGRTEAFF.

There are a few counts of this clonotype. This chain links TRBV12-3 or TRBV12-4 with TRBJ1-4, with TRBD1 matching 8 bases. This CDR3 contains 16 residues. The J segment lost 8 bases and the V segment lost 3 bases, leaving 11 bases of the junction unmatched. This CDR3 is CASSLGVGQGEEKLFF. Written as DNA, the CDR3 is TGTGCCAGCAGTTTGGGGGTTGGACAGGGCGAAGAAAAACTGTTTTTT.

The chain employs TRBV7-2 and TRBJ2-5; D remains ambiguous. The CDR3 has 14 amino acids. Trimming took 4 bases from V and 11 from J, leaving 20 bases between them. The germline CDR1 and CDR2 sequences are SGHTA and FQGNSA. CDR3 in DNA: TGTGCCAGCAGCTCCCTGGGGATGCCCAATGAGCAGTACTTC. Amino acid sequence: CASSSLGMPNEQYF. Using reference TRBV7-2 and TRBJ2-5 for the parts outside the CDR3, the full variable domain is GAGVSQSPSNKVTEKGKDVELRCDPISGHTALYWYRQSLGQGLEFLIYFQGNSAPDKSGLPSDRFSAERTGGSVSTLTIQRTQQEDSAVYLCASSSLGMPNEQYFGPGTRLLVL.

V usage is TRBV3-1 and J usage is TRBJ2-1; 9 nucleotides match TRBD1. Germline V gene sequence: CDR1 LGHDT, CDR2 YNNKEL (reference sequence). V dropped 4 bases and J dropped 11; count of bases not matched to a gene: 12. The CDR3 covers 15 residues. CDR3 protein: CASSPPYTTGGKQFF. DNA for the CDR3: TGTGCCAGCAGCCCGCCCTATACGACAGGGGGGAAGCAGTTCTTC.

The table lists this clonotype with many counts. The chain joins TRBV4-2 to TRBJ1-5; D gene ambiguous. Trimming cost V 0 bases and J 6 bases, with 9 bases left between them. CDR1 is LGHNA, CDR2 YNFKEQ, per germline. The CDR3 length is 14 residues. CDR3 loop: CASSQDLGGQPQHF. CDR3 nucleotide sequence: TGTGCCAGCAGCCAAGATTTAGGAGGTCAGCCCCAGCATTTT.

On this clonotype: A read error may explain this, as a much larger clone is one base away. The chain has TRBV2 and TRBJ2-7, with D possibly being TRBD2 (6 bases). Looked up from germline, CDR1 is SNHLY and CDR2 is FYNNEI. Trimming pared 7 bases from V and 8 bases from J, leaving 18 bases between. CDR3 length equals 13 residues. CDR3 sequence reads: CASTAGYQTQQYF. CDR3 DNA: TGTGCCAGCACCGCGGGGTACCAGACCCAGCAGTACTTC.

The gene calls are TRBV7-9 and TRBJ2-1; the D gene is possibly TRBD2 (6 bases). V lost 4 bases, J lost 5 bases, and 27 bases lay in between. In germline, CDR1 is SEHNR, CDR2 FQNEAQ (reference sequence). This CDR3 has 19 amino acids. CDR3 sequence (DNA): TGTGCCAGCAGCTACTCCCCATTGAGGGACGGGAGCTTGAACAATGAGCAGTTCTTC. As protein: CASSYSPLRDGSLNNEQFF.

This rearrangement joins TRBV9 to TRBJ2-7; the match to TRBD1 covers 9 bases. The CDR3 extends over 14 amino acids. CDR1 and CDR2 from the germline V gene are SGDLS and YYNGEE. With 3 bases clipped from V and 7 bases from J, the junction kept 8 bases outside the gene matches. The CDR3 sequence is CASSDRDRVGEQYF. The CDR3 bases are TGTGCCAGCAGCGACCGGGACAGGGTGGGTGAGCAGTACTTC.